The 10 T cell receptor beta chains below all came from one sample that was sequenced in a study of T cell responses to AZD1222 COVID-19 vaccine. Generated by immunoSEQ multiplex PCR, the TCRdb table keeps only in-frame clones and is missing some. The sample has 130,000 to 150,000 clones; about 91% are singletons. Sequencing used peripheral blood, obtained on day 0 of AZD1222 vaccination. These receptors were collected from an adult in good health.

The chain links TRBV30 to TRBJ2-7; 7 nucleotides line up with TRBD1. The CDR3 consists of 14 residues. With 1 base clipped from V and 4 bases from J, the junction kept 7 bases outside the gene matches. In germline, CDR1 is GTSNPN, CDR2 SVGIG (reference sequence). The DNA for the CDR3 is TGTGCCTGGAGTGGGATAGGGGGCTTTTACGAGCAGTACTTC. As protein: CAWSGIGGFYEQYF.

This chain uses TRBV14 with TRBJ1-1; D is unclear. Trimming pared 0 bases from V and 5 bases from J, leaving 10 bases between. From germline, CDR1 is SGHDN and CDR2 FVKESK. The CDR3 runs 14 residues. In DNA form, the CDR3 reads TGTGCCAGCAGCCAAGACTCCTGGAGGACTGAAGCTTTCTTT. Translation: CASSQDSWRTEAFF.

The rearrangement joins TRBV7-9 to TRBJ1-1; no definite D call. The CDR3 has 15 amino acids. The germline gives CDR1 SEHNR, CDR2 FQNEAQ (reference sequence). V was trimmed by 4 bases and J by 1 base, leaving 13 bases between them. The CDR3 DNA sequence: TGTGCCAGCAGCTCGCGGTCGGGAGCGAACACTGAAGCTTTCTTT. Amino acids: CASSSRSGANTEAFF.

This rearrangement joins TRBV12-3 or TRBV12-4 to TRBJ2-5; D unresolved. V was shortened by 4 bases and J by 1 base, with 4 bases between the two germline ends. The CDR3 contains 12 residues. The CDR3 sequence: CASSYAQETQYF. For the CDR3, the DNA is TGTGCCAGCAGTTACGCCCAAGAGACCCAGTACTTC.

This clone was seen only once. V usage is TRBV9 and J usage is TRBJ1-1; no reliable D call. V lost 4 bases to trimming and J lost 0 bases, with 13 bases between them. The length of the CDR3 is 15 residues. Germline V gives CDR1 SGDLS, CDR2 YYNGEE. CDR3 protein: CASSPQGGVNTEAFF. The CDR3 bases are TGTGCCAGCAGCCCACAAGGTGGGGTGAACACTGAAGCTTTCTTT.

This chain connects TRBV6-1 to TRBJ2-1; TRBD1 is a possible D gene (6 bases). V lost 2 bases and J lost 12, with 17 bases in between. The CDR3 totals 14 residues. CDR1 and CDR2 (germline): MNHNS, SASEGT. CDR3 residues: CASSEWQGTRGQFF. As DNA, the CDR3 is TGTGCCAGCAGTGAATGGCAGGGGACAAGAGGGCAGTTCTTC.

The V and J genes are TRBV7-6 and TRBJ1-5; TRBD1 matches 8 bases. There are 15 residues in the CDR3. After removal of 5 bases from V and 5 bases from J, the junction contained 8 bases not matched to a gene. Germline V gives CDR1 SGHVS, CDR2 FNYEAQ. The DNA for the CDR3 is TGTGCCAGCAGCCTCAGACAGGGGTATGATCAGCCCCAGCATTTT. It encodes CASSLRQGYDQPQHF.

The chain employs TRBV3-1 (or the pseudogene TRBV3-2) and TRBJ1-2; TRBD1 is a possible D gene (5 bases). The CDR3 extends over 12 amino acids. Germline V gives CDR1 LGHDT, CDR2 YNNKEL (reference sequence). Trimming stripped 5 bases from V and 2 bases from J, with 6 bases between. CDR3 nucleotide sequence: TGTGCCAGCAGCGGGGGGAACTATGGCTACACCTTC. This codes for CASSGGNYGYTF.

The chain is built from TRBV5-6 and TRBJ2-4, with a possible D match to TRBD2 (6 bases). Trimming cost V 2 bases and J 1 base, with 13 bases left between them. The CDR3 has 16 amino acids. The germline V gene has CDR1 SGHDT and CDR2 YYEEEE. The CDR3 region is CASSLGGPLAKNIQYF. The DNA of the CDR3 is TGTGCCAGCAGCTTAGGAGGGCCTTTGGCCAAAAACATTCAGTACTTC.

In DNA, the CDR3 is TGTGCCAGACCAAAGCGGGGTCCAAGCTCTGGGGCCAACGTCCTGACTTTC. This encodes CARPKRGPSSGANVLTF. The V gene is TRBV5-8, the J gene TRBJ2-6, with 7 bases lining up with TRBD2. CDR3 length: 17 residues. Germline values: CDR1 SGHTS, CDR2 YDEGEE. Trimming took 8 bases from V and 0 from J; bases not matched to a gene: 11.